The rows below give T cell receptor beta chains drawn from one sample of a study of lung T cells in sarcoidosis with Löfgren's syndrome. Via MiXCR, TCRdb re-called the reads, giving one row per CDR3 protein. The data contain roughly 63,000 distinct CDR3 sequences, around 20% of them seen just once; the ten biggest clones take up under 3%. Input material: CD4+ T cells from PBMCs. These receptors were obtained from a human donor with sarcoidosis (Löfgren's syndrome or another form), or a control subject (not recorded which). Both conserved end residues are part of each CDR3. The order of the fields is V gene, D gene, clone size, J gene, CDR3 protein, CDR3 DNA. A D gene is named only where the DNA matches it firmly. The size field is filled for only some rows; it gives once, few, many or a size class.

V gene: TRBV4-1
D gene: NA
clone size: NA
J gene: TRBJ2-5
CDR3 protein: CASSQSDGVPTQYF
CDR3 DNA: TGCGCCAGCAGCCAGAGTGACGGGGTGCCGACCCAGTACTTC

V gene: TRBV6-1
D gene: NA
clone size: many
J gene: TRBJ1-6
CDR3 protein: CASSGTGDNSPLHF
CDR3 DNA: TGTGCCAGCAGTGGGACCGGTGATAATTCACCCCTCCACTTT

V gene: TRBV6-6
D gene: NA
clone size: NA
J gene: TRBJ2-3
CDR3 protein: CASSYSWAYTDTQYF
CDR3 DNA: TGTGCCAGCAGTTACTCCTGGGCCTACACAGATACGCAGTATTTC

V gene: TRBV11-2
D gene: TRBD1
clone size: NA
J gene: TRBJ2-5
CDR3 protein: CASSLRTGGGETQYF
CDR3 DNA: TGTGCCAGCAGCTTAAGAACAGGGGGCGGGGAGACCCAGTACTTC

V gene: TRBV15
D gene: NA
clone size: many
J gene: TRBJ1-4
CDR3 protein: CATSREGQLTNEKLFF
CDR3 DNA: TGTGCCACCAGCAGAGAAGGACAGCTAACTAATGAAAAACTGTTTTTT

V gene: TRBV4-3
D gene: TRBD2
clone size: many
J gene: TRBJ2-7
CDR3 protein: CASSQGIGLAGDYEQYF
CDR3 DNA: TGCGCCAGCAGCCAAGGGATTGGACTAGCGGGGGACTACGAGCAGTACTTC

V gene: TRBV12-3/TRBV12-4
D gene: NA
clone size: many
J gene: TRBJ1-2
CDR3 protein: CASSLVAGTLNGYTF
CDR3 DNA: TGTGCCAGCAGTTTAGTAGCCGGGACTCTTAATGGCTACACCTTC

V gene: TRBV7-9
D gene: NA
clone size: NA
J gene: TRBJ2-3
CDR3 protein: CASSFRDSSTDTQYF
CDR3 DNA: TGTGCCAGCAGCTTTAGGGACTCGTCCACAGATACGCAGTATTTT

V gene: TRBV6-6
D gene: NA
clone size: many
J gene: TRBJ1-3
CDR3 protein: CASSYSTSGNTIYF
CDR3 DNA: TGTGCCAGCAGTTACTCTACGTCTGGAAACACCATATATTTT

V gene: TRBV12-3/TRBV12-4
D gene: NA
clone size: NA
J gene: TRBJ2-1
CDR3 protein: CASSLEGGDRNEQFF
CDR3 DNA: TGTGCCAGCAGTTTAGAGGGGGGTGATCGGAATGAGCAGTTCTTC

V gene: TRBV7-9
D gene: TRBD1
clone size: few
J gene: TRBJ2-5
CDR3 protein: CASSLLGQGGQAQYF
CDR3 DNA: TGTGCCAGCAGCTTATTGGGACAGGGGGGTCAGGCCCAGTACTTC

V gene: TRBV11-1
D gene: NA
clone size: NA
J gene: TRBJ2-5
CDR3 protein: CASSLFRGSETQYF
CDR3 DNA: TGTGCCAGCAGCTTATTTCGGGGCAGCGAGACCCAGTACTTC

V gene: TRBV20-1
D gene: TRBD2
clone size: many
J gene: TRBJ2-5
CDR3 protein: CSARLAGVETQYF
CDR3 DNA: TGCAGTGCTAGGCTAGCGGGAGTAGAGACCCAGTACTTC

V gene: TRBV2
D gene: NA
clone size: few
J gene: TRBJ2-1
CDR3 protein: CASSVIAGPEQFF
CDR3 DNA: TGTGCCAGCAGTGTTATCGCAGGACCTGAGCAGTTCTTC

V gene: TRBV11-2
D gene: TRBD2
clone size: many
J gene: TRBJ2-3
CDR3 protein: CASSLIQRGGTDTQYF
CDR3 DNA: TGTGCCAGCAGCTTAATCCAGCGGGGCGGCACAGATACGCAGTATTTT

V gene: TRBV28
D gene: NA
clone size: many
J gene: TRBJ2-7
CDR3 protein: CASSSPDERVVYEQYF
CDR3 DNA: TGTGCCAGCAGTTCCCCCGATGAGCGAGTCGTCTACGAGCAGTACTTC

V gene: TRBV19
D gene: NA
clone size: few
J gene: TRBJ1-4
CDR3 protein: CASSILNEKLFF
CDR3 DNA: TGTGCCAGTAGTATTTTAAATGAAAAACTGTTTTTT

V gene: TRBV27
D gene: NA
clone size: many
J gene: TRBJ1-1
CDR3 protein: CASSLALGFEAFF
CDR3 DNA: TGTGCCAGCAGTTTAGCTTTGGGGTTCGAAGCTTTCTTT

V gene: TRBV11-3
D gene: TRBD1
clone size: few
J gene: TRBJ2-2
CDR3 protein: CASSSTGGNTGELFF
CDR3 DNA: TGTGCCAGCAGCTCGACAGGGGGTAACACCGGGGAGCTGTTTTTT

V gene: TRBV12-3/TRBV12-4
D gene: NA
clone size: medium-sized
J gene: TRBJ1-5
CDR3 protein: CASSFFGGLFRSSNQPQHF
CDR3 DNA: TGTGCCAGCAGTTTCTTTGGGGGACTCTTCAGGAGTAGCAATCAGCCCCAGCATTTT

V gene: TRBV7-9
D gene: TRBD1
clone size: many
J gene: TRBJ1-1
CDR3 protein: CASSRRGDTEAFF
CDR3 DNA: TGTGCCAGCAGCCGCAGGGGGGACACTGAAGCTTTCTTT

V gene: TRBV28
D gene: NA
clone size: many
J gene: TRBJ2-4
CDR3 protein: CASSLRRLAKNIQYF
CDR3 DNA: TGTGCCAGCAGTTTGCGGAGATTAGCCAAAAACATTCAGTACTTC

V gene: TRBV6-1
D gene: NA
clone size: many
J gene: TRBJ2-7
CDR3 protein: CASSFRDTSYEQYF
CDR3 DNA: TGTGCCAGCAGCTTCCGGGACACATCCTACGAGCAGTACTTC

V gene: TRBV5-1
D gene: TRBD1
clone size: few
J gene: TRBJ1-2
CDR3 protein: CASSLGDREDYTF
CDR3 DNA: TGCGCCAGCAGCTTGGGAGACAGGGAAGACTACACCTTC

V gene: TRBV7-2
D gene: TRBD2
clone size: many
J gene: TRBJ2-1
CDR3 protein: CASSFAGVSNEQFF
CDR3 DNA: TGTGCCAGCAGCTTTGCGGGAGTGAGCAATGAGCAGTTCTTC

V gene: TRBV7-2
D gene: TRBD1
clone size: many
J gene: TRBJ1-5
CDR3 protein: CASSIGTGFRQPQHF
CDR3 DNA: TGTGCCAGCAGCATTGGGACAGGGTTTCGTCAGCCCCAGCATTTT

V gene: TRBV20-1
D gene: NA
clone size: many
J gene: TRBJ1-6
CDR3 protein: CSARSPLGGSYNSPLHF
CDR3 DNA: TGCAGTGCTAGGTCCCCCCTAGGGGGCTCCTATAATTCACCCCTCCACTTT

V gene: TRBV11-3
D gene: TRBD2
clone size: NA
J gene: TRBJ2-7
CDR3 protein: CASSRAGDGGQYF
CDR3 DNA: TGTGCCAGCAGCCGAGCGGGAGACGGGGGGCAGTACTTC

V gene: TRBV28
D gene: NA
clone size: many
J gene: TRBJ2-7
CDR3 protein: CASSTRVTTYEQYF
CDR3 DNA: TGTGCCAGCAGTACGAGGGTGACGACCTACGAGCAGTACTTC

V gene: TRBV7-6
D gene: NA
clone size: many
J gene: TRBJ1-2
CDR3 protein: CASSLEGDHTGSLGGYTF
CDR3 DNA: TGTGCCAGCAGCTTAGAGGGGGATCATACGGGTTCCCTAGGCGGCTACACCTTC

V gene: TRBV5-1
D gene: NA
clone size: few
J gene: TRBJ1-6
CDR3 protein: CASSLNNSPLHF
CDR3 DNA: TGCGCCAGCAGCCTAAATAATTCACCCCTCCACTTT

V gene: TRBV19
D gene: NA
clone size: few
J gene: TRBJ1-4
CDR3 protein: CASSWRANEKLFF
CDR3 DNA: TGTGCCAGTAGCTGGAGGGCTAATGAAAAACTGTTTTTT

V gene: TRBV5-1
D gene: NA
clone size: many
J gene: TRBJ2-3
CDR3 protein: CASSLNGVQYF
CDR3 DNA: TGCGCCAGCAGCTTGAACGGGGTCCAGTATTTT